What follows are 19 T cell receptor beta chains derived from one specimen sequenced in a study of monozygotic twins with inflammatory bowel disease. Following a re-call of the 5' RACE reads, TCRdb has one entry per CDR3 protein and lacks DNA. The sample spans hundreds of thousands of distinct CDR3 sequences; the ten largest clones claim 2% to 3%. The source material was blood. The receptors shown here come from a human donor with ulcerative colitis or Crohn's disease, or a healthy co-twin of an affected twin (not recorded which).

CDR3 sequence: CASSGPQGYNEQFF. The chain is built from TRBV5-1 and TRBJ2-1; TCRdb lists TRBD1, though no DNA is available to test this call. CDR3 length equals 14 residues. Germline V lookup: CDR1 SGHRS, CDR2 YFSETQ.

J is TRBJ2-2 and V is TRBV7-2. CDR1 is SGHTA and CDR2 is FQGNSA in the germline V gene. This CDR3 contains 14 residues. CDR3 protein: CASSLGRTTGELFF. The full variable domain, rest sourced from reference TRBV7-2 and TRBJ2-2, is GAGVSQSPSNKVTEKGKDVELRCDPISGHTALYWYRQSLGQGLEFLIYFQGNSAPDKSGLPSDRFSAERTGGSVSTLTIQRTQQEDSAVYLCASSLGRTTGELFFGEGSRLTVL.

This chain uses TRBV6-1 with TRBJ2-6; TCRdb picks TRBD1, but there is no DNA to check that call. Germline CDR1 is MNHNS and CDR2 is SASEGT. This CDR3 region has 15 residues. CDR3: CASRSGGLGANVLTF.

The chain carries TRBV29-1 and TRBJ2-7; TCRdb returns TRBD2, unconfirmable since there is no DNA. The CDR3 totals 14 residues. From germline, CDR1 is SQVTM and CDR2 ANQGSEA. The CDR3 spells CSVTSGGSSYEQYF.

The genes are TRBV20-1 and TRBJ2-1; the D gene TCRdb calls, TRBD2, cannot be checked with no DNA. CDR1 is DFQATT, CDR2 SNEGSKA, per germline (reference sequence). The CDR3 has 16 residues. The CDR3 loop reads CSARDRSGRVNNEQFF.

This chain joins TRBV12-3 or TRBV12-4 and TRBJ1-5; TCRdb's assignment of TRBD1 cannot be checked, as there is no DNA. The CDR3 consists of 13 residues. CDR3: CASSTGLNQPQHF.

The J gene is TRBJ1-6, the V gene TRBV12-3 or TRBV12-4; TCRdb gives TRBD1 as the D gene, but with no DNA this cannot be confirmed. CDR3 length equals 16 residues. This CDR3 reads CASSSSNRGSRSPLHF.

The CDR3 spells CAILGASSQYF. The gene calls are TRBV12-3 or TRBV12-4 and TRBJ2-3; the TCRdb D gene call, TRBD2, has no DNA to confirm it. There are 11 residues in the CDR3.

The rearrangement joins TRBV10-3 to TRBJ1-1. The germline V gene encodes CDR1 ENHRY and CDR2 SYGVKD. CDR3 length: 15 residues. This CDR3 reads CAISDSLSPNTEAFF.

This sequence joins TRBV6-5 and TRBJ1-2. Germline-derived CDR1 and CDR2 are MNHEY and SVGAGI. This CDR3 contains 12 residues. CDR3 residues: CASAEGPLGYTF.

J is TRBJ2-1 and V is TRBV9; TCRdb picks TRBD2, but there is no DNA to check that call. This CDR3 contains 15 residues. Germline V gene sequence: CDR1 SGDLS, CDR2 YYNGEE. CDR3 in amino acids: CASSSTSGGLNEQFF.

The chain links TRBV7-2 to TRBJ2-7; as DNA is missing, the TRBD1 call by TCRdb cannot be tested. Per the germline V gene, CDR1 is SGHTA and CDR2 is FQGNSA. CDR3 length: 14 residues. The chain's CDR3 is CASSLRDVWFGQYF.

The genes are TRBV20-1 and TRBJ1-4; TCRdb reports TRBD1, a call that lacks DNA to check it against. This CDR3 is built from 13 residues. Germline-derived CDR1 and CDR2 are DFQATT and SNEGSKA (reference sequence). This CDR3 is CSAPRRGGEKLFF.

V usage is TRBV25-1 and J usage is TRBJ1-6; absent DNA, TCRdb's TRBD1 call cannot be checked. This CDR3 has 16 residues. CDR1 is MGHDK, CDR2 SYGVNS, per germline. CDR3 sequence: CASSEVRGVGDSPLHF.

The chain is built from TRBV6-2 or TRBV6-3 and TRBJ2-1; the TCRdb D gene call, TRBD2, has no DNA to confirm it. Germline V gene data show CDR1 as MNHEY and CDR2 as SVGEGT. The CDR3 extends over 16 amino acids. The CDR3 here is CASSPSPSGSWGEQFF.

This chain joins TRBV5-1 and TRBJ2-7. CDR1 is SGHRS, CDR2 YFSETQ, per germline. The CDR3 length is 14 residues. CDR3 in amino acids: CASSLGGAAYEQYF.

This rearrangement joins TRBV11-2 to TRBJ2-5; TCRdb returns TRBD2, unconfirmable since there is no DNA. Germline values: CDR1 SGHAT, CDR2 FQNNGV. This CDR3 region has 16 residues. The CDR3 is CASSKEDLGSQETQYF.

The chain uses TRBV10-3 and TRBJ2-5; TCRdb proposes TRBD2, but this gene call is untestable without DNA. CDR3 length: 17 amino acids. Germline V lookup: CDR1 ENHRY, CDR2 SYGVKD. The CDR3 protein is CAISESVISGGRKTQYF.

The chain uses TRBV20-1 and TRBJ2-7. The CDR3 covers 11 residues. CDR1 is DFQATT, CDR2 SNEGSKA, per germline (reference sequence). The CDR3 is CSASPTYEQYF.